Listed below are T cell receptor beta chains from one sample, sequenced in a study of CD8+CD57+ T cells in acquired aplastic anemia. TCRdb re-called the reads with MiXCR, one entry per CDR3 protein. Of some 280,000 distinct CDR3 sequences in the sample, about 56% are singletons; the top ten hold 8%. The specimen was sorted CD4+, CD8+, or CD8+CD57+ T cells (not recorded which) from PBMCs. These receptors all come from a human donor with severe aplastic anemia or a healthy control (not recorded which). The CDR3 runs from the conserved cysteine through the conserved F or W. A D gene is named only where the DNA matches it firmly. Clone size is stated in some rows and not others, as once, few, many or a class when expanded.

v_gene	j_gene	abundance	d_gene	CDR3aa	CDR3nt
TRBV16	TRBJ1-1	NA	TRBD1	CASSPDREGTEAFF	TGTGCCAGCAGCCCCGACAGGGAAGGGACTGAAGCTTTCTTT
TRBV29-1	TRBJ1-1	few	TRBD1	CSALDRGNTEAFF	TGCAGCGCACTCGACAGGGGGAACACTGAAGCTTTCTTT
TRBV10-1	TRBJ1-5	many	NA	CASRRDTYSNQPQHF	TGCGCCAGTCGGCGGGACACCTATAGCAATCAGCCCCAGCATTTT
TRBV19	TRBJ2-5	NA	NA	CASSPGQSRTQYF	TGTGCCAGTAGTCCCGGACAGTCACGGACCCAGTACTTC
TRBV6-1	TRBJ1-2	many	NA	CASSYYGYTF	TGTGCCAGCAGTTACTATGGCTACACCTTC
TRBV10-3	TRBJ1-4	few	NA	CAPRHPTNEKLFF	TGTGCCCCTCGCCATCCAACTAATGAAAAACTGTTTTTT
TRBV7-7	TRBJ2-2	NA	TRBD1	CASSSGQGPTGELFF	TGTGCCAGCAGCTCTGGACAGGGGCCCACCGGGGAGCTGTTTTTT
TRBV19	TRBJ1-4	many	NA	CASSIFTSGRTNEKLFF	TGTGCCAGTAGTATATTCACTTCGGGGAGAACTAATGAAAAACTGTTTTTT
TRBV20-1	TRBJ2-3	many	NA	CSARVLRLSTDTQYF	TGCAGTGCTAGGGTACTTCGCCTAAGCACAGATACGCAGTATTTT
TRBV30	TRBJ2-7	many	NA	CAGYRAGGRGEQYF	TGTGCCGGGTACCGGGCCGGGGGGCGCGGCGAGCAGTACTTC
TRBV18	TRBJ2-2	NA	NA	CASSPSRELFF	TGTGCCAGCTCACCAAGCCGTGAGCTGTTTTTT
TRBV7-8	TRBJ1-5	NA	NA	CASSPGVWGNQPQHF	TGTGCCAGCAGCCCGGGGGTATGGGGCAATCAGCCCCAGCATTTT
TRBV27	TRBJ2-5	once	NA	CASTLEQFEQTQYF	TGTGCCAGCACCCTCGAGCAGTTTGAGCAGACCCAGTACTTC
TRBV7-3	TRBJ2-2	NA	NA	CASSLIPGGLFF	TGTGCCAGCAGCTTAATTCCCGGGGGGCTGTTTTTT
TRBV4-2	TRBJ1-2	many	TRBD1	CASSQEGTGWYGYTF	TGTGCCAGCAGCCAAGAGGGGACAGGGTGGTATGGCTACACCTTC
TRBV6-2/TRBV6-3	TRBJ2-5	NA	NA	CASSLRWGQETQYF	TGTGCCAGCAGCTTGAGGTGGGGCCAGGAGACCCAGTACTTC
TRBV7-9	TRBJ2-7	NA	TRBD2	CASSLGSMREGSYEQYF	TGTGCCAGCAGCCTAGGGAGTATGCGGGAGGGATCCTACGAGCAGTACTTC